This entry describes one T cell receptor (beta chain). Authors' methods: Amplification from reference gene primers served as the basis for estimated nucleated cell counts. Clones were sequenced by immunoSEQ multiplex PCR, and TCRdb holds only the in-frame ones, with some missing. V, J and clone size derive from that table, while D and trimming were established from the DNA sequence. The table records 30,000 to 45,000 clones, 81% of them present only once. This sample is part of a study of blood T cell repertoires in COVID-19. The overall study: Italy, Spain and the United States were the sources of the convalescent and acute COVID-19 samples. T cells, B-cell-depleted T cells, or PBMCs supplied cDNA or gDNA.

This receptor was taken from a man aged 80 or over with active or convalescent COVID-19. Sequencing was performed on peripheral blood.

CDR3 coding DNA: TGCGCCAGCAGCTTCGGGCAGGGGGTCTCAGATGGCTACACCTTC. This encodes CASSFGQGVSDGYTF. The J gene is TRBJ1-2, the V gene TRBV5-1, with 7 bases fitting TRBD1. There are 15 residues in the CDR3. Germline V gene lookup returns CDR1 SGHRS and CDR2 YFSETQ. With V trimmed by 2 bases and J by 6 bases, 10 bases remained unmatched.